This TCR beta chain emerged from a study of blood T cell repertoires in COVID-19. At the level of the study: COVID-19 samples from acute and convalescent phases originated in the United States, Italy and Spain. The cDNA or gDNA used as material had been derived from T cells, B-cell-depleted T cells, or PBMCs.

The V end lost 5 bases, the J end lost 5 bases, and 12 bases lay between the germline ends. The germline V gene encodes CDR1 SGHNT and CDR2 YENEEA. The CDR3 has 13 residues. As originally analysed: Cell counts per sample came from amplifying reference gene primers. Repertoires were generated with immunoSEQ multiplex PCR, while TCRdb's copy carries only in-frame clones and drops some. The D gene and trimming were derived from the DNA, and the V and J assignments and clone size from that table. Of about 180,000 clones in the sample, roughly 77% were seen once. V gene TRBV11-3 combines with J gene TRBJ2-5; D not certain. The sample was peripheral blood. The TCR was taken from a man between 65 and 85 years old with active or convalescent COVID-19. CDR3 DNA: TGTGCCAGCAGCCTGGCGGCGCTGGAGACCCAGTACTTC. Translated: CASSLAALETQYF.